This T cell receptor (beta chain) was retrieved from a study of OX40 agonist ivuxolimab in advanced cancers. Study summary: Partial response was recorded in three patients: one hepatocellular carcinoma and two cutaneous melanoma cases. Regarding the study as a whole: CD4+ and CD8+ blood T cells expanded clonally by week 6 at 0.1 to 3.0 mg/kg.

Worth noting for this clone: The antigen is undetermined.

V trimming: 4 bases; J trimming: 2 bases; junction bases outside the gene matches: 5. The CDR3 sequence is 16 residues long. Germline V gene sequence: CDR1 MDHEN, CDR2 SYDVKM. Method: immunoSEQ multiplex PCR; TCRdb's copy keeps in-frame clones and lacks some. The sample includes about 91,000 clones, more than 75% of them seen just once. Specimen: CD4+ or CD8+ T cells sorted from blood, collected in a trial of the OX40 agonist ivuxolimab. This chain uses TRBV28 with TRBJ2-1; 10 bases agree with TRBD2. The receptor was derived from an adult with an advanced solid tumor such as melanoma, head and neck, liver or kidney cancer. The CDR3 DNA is TGTGCCAGCAGTTCCTCTAGCGGGAGTCCCTACAATGAGCAGTTCTTC. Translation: CASSSSSGSPYNEQFF.